Listed below are T cell receptor beta chains from one sample, sequenced in a study of blood T cell repertoires in COVID-19. The method was immunoSEQ multiplex PCR; TCRdb's version includes in-frame clones alone and lacks a portion of them. The data hold about 74,000 clones, with about 83% observed a single time. The sample comprised peripheral blood. These receptors all stem from a man in his 70s with acute or convalescent COVID-19. Each CDR3 is given with its conserved first and last residue. The order of the fields is clone size, J gene, D gene, CDR3 length, V gene, CDR3 protein, CDR3 DNA. D genes are given only for firm matches. Clone size is stated in some rows and not others, as once, few, many or a class when expanded.

>NA|TRBJ1-1|NA|11|TRBV5-1
CASSSFTEAFF
TGCGCCAGCAGCTCATTCACTGAAGCTTTCTTT
>once|TRBJ2-7|TRBD1|15|TRBV6-6
CASRKTGTEDYEQYF
TGTGCCAGCAGGAAGACCGGGACAGAAGATTACGAGCAGTACTTC
>NA|TRBJ1-4|NA|15|TRBV5-4
CASSPQGQPNEKLFF
TGTGCCAGCAGCCCCCAAGGACAGCCTAATGAAAAACTGTTTTTT
>NA|TRBJ1-4|NA|15|TRBV5-4
CASTSNPGSNEKLFF
TGTGCCAGCACCTCAAATCCGGGATCTAATGAAAAACTGTTTTTT
>NA|TRBJ2-3|TRBD1|15|TRBV18
CASSPNRGSTDTQYF
TGTGCCAGCTCACCAAACAGGGGTAGCACAGATACGCAGTATTTT
>NA|TRBJ2-2|TRBD2|15|TRBV6-2/TRBV6-3
CASSTGLAGTGELFF
TGTGCCAGCAGTACCGGACTAGCGGGGACCGGGGAGCTGTTTTTT
>NA|TRBJ1-5|TRBD1|16|TRBV19
CASSIGSTGVGQPQHF
TGTGCCAGTAGTATCGGTTCAACAGGGGTTGGCCAGCCCCAGCATTTT
>NA|TRBJ1-1|NA|14|TRBV27
CASSHVRGTTEAFF
TGTGCCAGCAGTCACGTAAGGGGGACCACTGAAGCTTTCTTT
>NA|TRBJ1-3|TRBD1|14|TRBV29-1
CSVWTGGSGNTIYF
TGCAGCGTTTGGACAGGGGGCTCCGGAAACACCATATATTTT
>NA|TRBJ2-1|NA|12|TRBV28
CASSLRNNEQFF
TGTGCCAGCAGTTTGAGAAACAATGAGCAGTTCTTC
>NA|TRBJ1-2|NA|15|TRBV28
CASSSAGSDGYGYTF
TGTGCCAGCAGTTCTGCGGGGTCTGATGGCTATGGCTACACCTTC
>once|TRBJ2-7|NA|15|TRBV28
CASSSFRVPSLEQYF
TGTGCCAGCAGTTCCTTCAGGGTCCCCTCTCTCGAGCAGTACTTC
>NA|TRBJ2-1|NA|13|TRBV6-5
CASSLTGPGEQFF
TGTGCCAGCAGCTTGACAGGTCCGGGTGAGCAGTTCTTC
>NA|TRBJ1-5|NA|13|TRBV18
CASSTDMNQPQHF
TGTGCCAGCTCAACCGACATGAATCAGCCCCAGCATTTT
>NA|TRBJ2-2|TRBD1|16|TRBV5-5
CASSLAWTGNTGELFF
TGTGCCAGCAGCTTAGCTTGGACAGGGAACACCGGGGAGCTGTTTTTT
>NA|TRBJ2-7|TRBD2|15|TRBV2
CASRVGGLAGFEQYF
TGTGCCAGCAGAGTCGGTGGACTAGCGGGATTTGAGCAGTACTTC
>NA|TRBJ2-5|NA|14|TRBV11-3
CASSLTPGGETQYF
TGTGCCAGCAGCTTAACCCCAGGGGGGGAGACCCAGTACTTC
>once|TRBJ2-5|TRBD2|16|TRBV5-1
CASSLWGGGSQETQYF
TGCGCCAGCAGCTTGTGGGGCGGGGGGTCCCAAGAGACCCAGTACTTC
>NA|TRBJ2-1|NA|16|TRBV6-2/TRBV6-3
CASSYRPGLPGVEQFF
TGTGCCAGCAGTTACCGACCTGGACTACCCGGGGTCGAGCAGTTCTTC
>few|TRBJ2-1|NA|16|TRBV4-3
CASSHPPGTLYNEQFF
TGCGCCAGCAGCCACCCCCCGGGAACCCTTTACAATGAGCAGTTCTTC
>NA|TRBJ1-6|NA|16|TRBV5-1
CASSLEDQGDNSPLHF
TGCGCCAGCAGCTTGGAGGATCAGGGTGATAATTCACCTCTCCACTTT
>NA|TRBJ2-7|NA|14|TRBV18
CASSPYRDTYEQYF
TGTGCCAGCTCACCGTACCGGGACACCTACGAGCAGTACTTC
>NA|TRBJ2-5|NA|13|TRBV6-5
CASQKGLPETQYF
TGTGCCAGCCAAAAGGGACTCCCGGAGACCCAGTACTTC
>NA|TRBJ1-1|TRBD1|16|TRBV5-6
CASSPDRGRQNTEAFF
TGTGCCAGCAGCCCGGACAGGGGGCGGCAGAACACTGAAGCTTTCTTT
>NA|TRBJ2-5|TRBD2|17|TRBV10-3
CAISEVSGGPYQETQYF
TGTGCCATCAGTGAAGTTAGCGGGGGGCCGTACCAAGAGACCCAGTACTTC
>NA|TRBJ1-2|TRBD1|15|TRBV19
CASSRGSQGAHGYTF
TGTGCCAGTAGTAGGGGATCACAGGGGGCCCATGGCTACACCTTC
>NA|TRBJ2-2|TRBD1|15|TRBV6-5
CASSYQPGQTGELFF
TGTGCCAGCAGTTACCAGCCGGGACAGACCGGGGAGCTGTTTTTT
>NA|TRBJ2-7|TRBD1|14|TRBV5-1
CASSSRGFSYEQYF
TGCGCCAGCAGCTCCAGGGGGTTCTCCTACGAGCAGTACTTC
>NA|TRBJ2-7|TRBD2|15|TRBV19
CASRVAGGSSYEQYF
TGTGCCAGTAGGGTAGCGGGAGGTTCCTCCTACGAGCAGTACTTC
>NA|TRBJ1-2|TRBD1|16|TRBV28
CASSSLPQGANYGYTF
TGTGCCAGCAGTTCCCTCCCCCAGGGGGCTAACTATGGCTACACCTTC
>NA|TRBJ2-6|TRBD2|19|TRBV4-3
CASSQDTQRGGLGANVLTF
TGCGCCAGCAGCCAAGATACCCAGCGGGGGGGTCTGGGGGCCAACGTCCTGACTTTC
>few|TRBJ2-3|NA|13|TRBV2
CASSDQLEGAQYF
TGTGCCAGCAGCGATCAACTAGAGGGGGCGCAGTATTTT
>NA|TRBJ2-4|TRBD1|19|TRBV7-8
CASTLRDRAHLGAKNIQYF
TGTGCCAGCACCCTGCGGGACAGGGCCCACCTTGGGGCCAAAAACATTCAGTACTTC
>few|TRBJ1-4|TRBD1|14|TRBV5-1
CASTAGTGGEKLFF
TGCGCCAGCACCGCCGGGACAGGGGGAGAAAAACTGTTTTTT
>NA|TRBJ1-2|NA|12|TRBV19
CASLQGYYGYTF
TGTGCCAGCCTACAGGGTTACTATGGCTACACCTTC
>many|TRBJ1-1|NA|16|TRBV11-2
CASSPLTVPRNTEAFF
TGTGCCAGCAGCCCCCTGACAGTCCCGAGGAACACTGAAGCTTTCTTT
>once|TRBJ2-3|TRBD2|16|TRBV5-5
CASSLGGGRGTDTQYF
TGTGCCAGCAGCTTGGGGGGCGGGAGGGGCACAGATACGCAGTATTTT
>NA|TRBJ1-6|TRBD1|16|TRBV3-1/TRBV3-2
CASSPRTGSLGSPLHF
TGTGCCAGCAGTCCCCGGACAGGGAGCCTCGGTTCACCCCTCCACTTT
>NA|TRBJ2-1|TRBD2|16|TRBV15
CATRDPSSGRSDEQFF
TGTGCCACCAGGGATCCGTCTAGCGGGAGGTCTGATGAGCAGTTCTTC
>NA|TRBJ1-2|TRBD1|14|TRBV19
CASTVGQGVYGYTF
TGTGCCAGTACCGTCGGACAGGGGGTCTATGGCTACACCTTC
>few|TRBJ1-6|NA|15|TRBV5-1
CASRERGASNSPLHF
TGCGCCAGCAGGGAGCGGGGGGCCTCCAATTCACCCCTCCACTTT
>once|TRBJ2-5|TRBD2|17|TRBV7-3
CASSLSGTSGAKETQYF
TGTGCCAGCAGCTTAAGCGGGACTAGCGGGGCTAAAGAGACCCAGTACTTC